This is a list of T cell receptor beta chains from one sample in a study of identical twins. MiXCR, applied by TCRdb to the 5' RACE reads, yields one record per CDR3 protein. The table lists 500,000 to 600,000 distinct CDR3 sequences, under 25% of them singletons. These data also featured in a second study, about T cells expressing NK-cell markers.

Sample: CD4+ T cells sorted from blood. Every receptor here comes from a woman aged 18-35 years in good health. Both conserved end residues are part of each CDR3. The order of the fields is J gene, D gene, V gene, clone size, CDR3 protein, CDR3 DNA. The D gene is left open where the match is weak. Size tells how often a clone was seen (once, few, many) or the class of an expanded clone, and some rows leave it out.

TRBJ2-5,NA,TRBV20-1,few,CSAGTRTDKETQYF,TGCAGTGCGGGGACTCGGACGGACAAAGAGACCCAGTACTTC
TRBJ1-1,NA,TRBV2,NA,CASTKGGGTEAFF,TGTGCCAGCACCAAGGGGGGAGGAACTGAAGCTTTCTTT
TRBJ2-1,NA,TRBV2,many,CASSGDYNEQFF,TGTGCCAGCTCCGGGGATTACAATGAGCAGTTCTTC
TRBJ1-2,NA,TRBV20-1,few,CSARVERLLYGYTF,TGCAGTGCTAGGGTCGAGAGATTATTATATGGCTACACCTTC
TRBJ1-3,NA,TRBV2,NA,CASGDRPANTIYF,TGTGCCAGCGGGGATCGACCTGCAAACACCATATATTTT
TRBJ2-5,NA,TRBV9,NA,CASSVGGTNKETQYF,TGTGCCAGCAGCGTAGGCGGGACGAACAAAGAGACCCAGTACTTC
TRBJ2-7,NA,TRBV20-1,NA,CSARTSGTVSYEQYF,TGCAGTGCTAGAACCTCCGGGACTGTCTCCTACGAGCAGTACTTC
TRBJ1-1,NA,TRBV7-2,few,CASSGNEGTEAFF,TGTGCCAGCAGCGGTAACGAGGGCACTGAAGCTTTCTTT
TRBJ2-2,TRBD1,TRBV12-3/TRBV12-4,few,CASTFTGVVGELFF,TGTGCCAGCACCTTTACAGGGGTGGTCGGGGAGCTGTTTTTT
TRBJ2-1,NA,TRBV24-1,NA,CATSDRSSYNEQFF,TGTGCCACCAGTGATCGGAGCTCCTACAATGAGCAGTTCTTC
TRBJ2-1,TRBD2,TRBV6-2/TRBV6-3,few,CASILRSPGLAGGRMNEQFF,TGTGCCAGCATCCTCCGCTCCCCTGGACTAGCGGGGGGGCGCATGAATGAGCAGTTCTTC
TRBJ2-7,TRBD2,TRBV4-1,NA,CACSQALAGAGAYEQYF,TGCGCCTGCAGCCAAGCCCTAGCGGGAGCAGGCGCCTACGAGCAGTACTTC
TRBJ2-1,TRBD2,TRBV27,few,CASSFLGGGAYEQFF,TGTGCCAGCAGTTTTCTTGGCGGGGGGGCCTATGAGCAGTTCTTC
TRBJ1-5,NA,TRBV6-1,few,CASSEFRSEPQHF,TGTGCCAGCAGTGAATTTAGGAGTGAGCCCCAGCATTTT
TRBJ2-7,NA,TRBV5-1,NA,CASSFSISYEQYF,TGCGCCAGCAGCTTCTCAATTTCCTACGAGCAGTACTTC
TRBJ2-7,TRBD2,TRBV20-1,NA,CSARLGLAVFGQYF,TGCAGTGCTAGGCTGGGACTAGCGGTATTCGGGCAGTACTTC
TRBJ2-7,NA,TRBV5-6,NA,CASSLWTLGNEQYF,TGTGCCAGCAGCTTGTGGACTCTTGGGAACGAGCAGTACTTC
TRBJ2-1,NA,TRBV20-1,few,CSARRPAGYHEQFF,TGCAGTGCTAGAAGGCCCGCGGGGTACCATGAGCAGTTCTTC
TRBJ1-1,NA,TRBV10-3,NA,CAIRTGQMNTEAFF,TGTGCCATCCGGACGGGTCAAATGAACACTGAAGCTTTCTTT